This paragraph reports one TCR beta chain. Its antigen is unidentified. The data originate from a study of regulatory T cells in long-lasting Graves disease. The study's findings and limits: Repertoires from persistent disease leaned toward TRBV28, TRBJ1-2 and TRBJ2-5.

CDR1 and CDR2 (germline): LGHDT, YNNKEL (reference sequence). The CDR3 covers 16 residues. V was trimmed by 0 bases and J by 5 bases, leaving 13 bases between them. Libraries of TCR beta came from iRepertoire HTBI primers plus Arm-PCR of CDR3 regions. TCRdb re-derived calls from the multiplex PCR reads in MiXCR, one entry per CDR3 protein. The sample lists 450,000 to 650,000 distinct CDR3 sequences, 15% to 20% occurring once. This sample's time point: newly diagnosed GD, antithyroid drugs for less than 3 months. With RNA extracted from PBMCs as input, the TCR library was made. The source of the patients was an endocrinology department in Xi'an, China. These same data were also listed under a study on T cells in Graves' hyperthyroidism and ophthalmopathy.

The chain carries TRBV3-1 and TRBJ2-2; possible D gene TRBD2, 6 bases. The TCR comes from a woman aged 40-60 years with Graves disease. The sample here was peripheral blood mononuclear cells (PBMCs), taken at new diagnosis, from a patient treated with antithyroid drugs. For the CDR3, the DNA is TGTGCCAGCAGCCAAGATGCGGGAATAAAGACCGGGGAGCTGTTTTTT. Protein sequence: CASSQDAGIKTGELFF.